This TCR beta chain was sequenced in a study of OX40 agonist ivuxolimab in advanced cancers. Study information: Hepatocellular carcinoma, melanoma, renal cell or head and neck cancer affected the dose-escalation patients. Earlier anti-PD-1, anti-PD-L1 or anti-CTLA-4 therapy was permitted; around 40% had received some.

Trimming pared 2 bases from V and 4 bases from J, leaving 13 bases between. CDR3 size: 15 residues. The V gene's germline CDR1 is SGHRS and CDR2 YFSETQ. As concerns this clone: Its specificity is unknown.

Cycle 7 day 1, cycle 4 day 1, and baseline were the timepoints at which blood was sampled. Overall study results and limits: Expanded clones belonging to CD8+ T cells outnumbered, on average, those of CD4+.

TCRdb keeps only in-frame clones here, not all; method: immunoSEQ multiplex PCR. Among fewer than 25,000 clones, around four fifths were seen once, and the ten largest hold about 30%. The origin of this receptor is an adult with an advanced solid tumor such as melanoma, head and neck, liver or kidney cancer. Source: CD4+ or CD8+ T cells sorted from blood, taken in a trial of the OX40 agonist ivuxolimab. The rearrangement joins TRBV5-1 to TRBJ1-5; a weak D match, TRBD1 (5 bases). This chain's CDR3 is CASSLTGAVNQPQHF. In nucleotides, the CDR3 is TGCGCCAGCAGCTTAACCGGGGCCGTGAATCAGCCCCAGCATTTT.